Below, 4 T cell receptor beta chains from the same sample are listed, as sequenced in a study of blood T cells in healthy people across ages. Alongside a J-beta primer mix, a sample-barcoded 5' primer served in a second PCR lasting roughly 7 to 12 cycles. From the 5' RACE reads, TCRdb called clonotypes with MiXCR, one entry per CDR3 protein. Of 800,000 to 950,000 distinct CDR3 sequences listed, approximately 32% are singletons. Separately, the same data were catalogued under a study of T cells of mothers and their children.

Input material: blood. The receptors originated from a woman in her thirties or forties in good health.

This chain connects TRBV7-2 to TRBJ2-5; D may match TRBD1 or TRBD2 (6 bases each). The CDR3 has 17 amino acids. The V gene lost 5 bases and the J gene lost 5 bases, with 24 bases spanning the gap. From germline, CDR1 is SGHTA and CDR2 FQGNSA. In nucleotides, the CDR3 is TGTGCCAGCAGCCGGGGCGGAGGAGGGGGTGATTTGGAGACCCAGTACTTC. It yields the protein CASSRGGGGGDLETQYF. The whole variable domain, filled in from reference TRBV7-2 and TRBJ2-5, reads GAGVSQSPSNKVTEKGKDVELRCDPISGHTALYWYRQSLGQGLEFLIYFQGNSAPDKSGLPSDRFSAERTGGSVSTLTIQRTQQEDSAVYLCASSRGGGGGDLETQYFGPGTRLLVL.

This clonotype has only a few counts. This chain uses TRBV7-2 with TRBJ1-2, with TRBD1 matching over 7 bases. V trimming: 3 bases; J trimming: 4 bases; junction bases outside the gene matches: 8. Germline CDR1 SGHTA, CDR2 FQGNSA. This CDR3 spans 15 amino acids. In DNA, the CDR3 is TGTGCCAGCAGCTTGGCGGACAGGCCGATCTATGGCTACACCTTC. It codes for CASSLADRPIYGYTF.

The chain couples TRBV7-9 to TRBJ1-2; no clear D gene. CDR1 SEHNR and CDR2 FQNEAQ come from the germline V gene (reference sequence). The CDR3 is 15 residues long. V lost 3 bases and J lost 1, with 12 bases in between. The CDR3 DNA reads as TGTGCCAGCAGCTTTTCCAGGATCCTTAACTATGGCTACACCTTC. This gives the protein CASSFSRILNYGYTF.

This clonotype showed up just a few times. The gene calls are TRBV7-3 and TRBJ1-1, with 8 bases matching TRBD1. Germline trimming cut 2 bases from V and 8 bases from J; bases unmatched to any gene: 7. The CDR3 is 14 residues long. Germline loops: CDR1 SGHTA, CDR2 FQGTGA. The CDR3 loop reads CASSLGPGGAEAFF. CDR3 sequence (DNA): TGTGCCAGCAGCTTAGGCCCAGGGGGCGCGGAAGCTTTCTTT.